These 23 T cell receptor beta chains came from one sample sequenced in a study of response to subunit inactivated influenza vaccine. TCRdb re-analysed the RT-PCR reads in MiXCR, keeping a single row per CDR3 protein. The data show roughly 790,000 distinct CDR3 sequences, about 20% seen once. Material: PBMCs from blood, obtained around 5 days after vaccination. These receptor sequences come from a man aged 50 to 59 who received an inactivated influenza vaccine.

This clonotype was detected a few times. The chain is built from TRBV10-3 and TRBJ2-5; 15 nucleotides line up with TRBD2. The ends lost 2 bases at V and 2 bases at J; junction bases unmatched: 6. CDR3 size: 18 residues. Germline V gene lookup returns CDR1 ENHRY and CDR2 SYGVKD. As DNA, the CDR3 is TGTGCCATCAGTGAGGGTGGACTAGCGGGAGGGGGGCAAGAGACCCAGTACTTC. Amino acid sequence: CAISEGGLAGGGQETQYF.

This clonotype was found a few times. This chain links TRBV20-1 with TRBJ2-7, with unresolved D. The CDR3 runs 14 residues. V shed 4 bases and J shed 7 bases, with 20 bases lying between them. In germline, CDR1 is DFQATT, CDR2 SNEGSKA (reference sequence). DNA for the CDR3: TGCAGTGCTACATTCTTCTCTATGGGCGCAGAGCAGTACTTC. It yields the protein CSATFFSMGAEQYF.

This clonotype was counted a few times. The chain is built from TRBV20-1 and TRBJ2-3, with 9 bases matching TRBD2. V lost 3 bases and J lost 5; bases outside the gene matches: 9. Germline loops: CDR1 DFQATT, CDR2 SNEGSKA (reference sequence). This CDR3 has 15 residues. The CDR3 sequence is CSARTAGGPIDTQYF. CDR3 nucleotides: TGCAGTGCTAGGACGGCGGGGGGGCCGATAGATACGCAGTATTTT.

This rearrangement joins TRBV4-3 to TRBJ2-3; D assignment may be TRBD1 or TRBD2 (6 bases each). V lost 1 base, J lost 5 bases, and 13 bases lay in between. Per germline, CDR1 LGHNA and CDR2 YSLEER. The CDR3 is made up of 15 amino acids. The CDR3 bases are TGCGCCAGCAGCCAAGTCCGGGGGCATTTAGATACGCAGTATTTT. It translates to CASSQVRGHLDTQYF.

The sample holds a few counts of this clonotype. CDR3 nucleotides: TGTGCCACCAGTGGGTGGGACACAGATACGCAGTATTTT. Protein product: CATSGWDTDTQYF. V is TRBV24-1 and J is TRBJ2-3, with unresolved D. Trimming took 5 bases from V and 2 from J, leaving 7 bases between them. Germline V lookup: CDR1 KGHDR, CDR2 SFDVKD. This CDR3 has 13 amino acids.

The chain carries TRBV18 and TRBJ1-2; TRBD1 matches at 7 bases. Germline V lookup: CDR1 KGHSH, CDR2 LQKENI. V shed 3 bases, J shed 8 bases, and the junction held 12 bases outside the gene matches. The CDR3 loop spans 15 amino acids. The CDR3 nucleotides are TGTGCCAGCTCACCGGACAGGCGCCCCCTTGGGGGCTACACCTTC. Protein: CASSPDRRPLGGYTF.

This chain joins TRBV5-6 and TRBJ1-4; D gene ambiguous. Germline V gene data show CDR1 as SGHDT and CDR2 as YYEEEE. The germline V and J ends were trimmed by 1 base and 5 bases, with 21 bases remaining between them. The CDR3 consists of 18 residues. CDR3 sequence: CASSLWRGSNRANEKLFF. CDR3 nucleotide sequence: TGTGCCAGCAGCTTGTGGAGAGGGAGTAACCGAGCCAATGAAAAACTGTTTTTT.

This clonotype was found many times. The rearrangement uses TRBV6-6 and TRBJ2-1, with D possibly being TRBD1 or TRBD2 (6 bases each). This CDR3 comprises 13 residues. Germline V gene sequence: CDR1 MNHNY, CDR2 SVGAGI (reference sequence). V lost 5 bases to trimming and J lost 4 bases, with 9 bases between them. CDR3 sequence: CASSGGQYNEQFF. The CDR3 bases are TGTGCCAGCAGTGGGGGGCAATACAATGAGCAGTTCTTC.

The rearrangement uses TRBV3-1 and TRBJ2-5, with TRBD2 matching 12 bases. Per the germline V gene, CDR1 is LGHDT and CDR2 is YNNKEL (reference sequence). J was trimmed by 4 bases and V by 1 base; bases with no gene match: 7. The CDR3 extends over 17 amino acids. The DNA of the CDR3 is TGTGCCAGCAGCCAAGGTTCGGGACTAGCGGGCCGAGAGACCCAGTACTTC. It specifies CASSQGSGLAGRETQYF.

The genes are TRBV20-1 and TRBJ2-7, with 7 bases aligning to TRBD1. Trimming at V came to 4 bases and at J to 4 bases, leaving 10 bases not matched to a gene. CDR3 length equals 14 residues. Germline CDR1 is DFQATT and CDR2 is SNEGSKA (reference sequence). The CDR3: CSAMPGQLPYEQYF. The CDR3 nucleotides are TGCAGTGCTATGCCGGGACAGCTCCCTTACGAGCAGTACTTC.

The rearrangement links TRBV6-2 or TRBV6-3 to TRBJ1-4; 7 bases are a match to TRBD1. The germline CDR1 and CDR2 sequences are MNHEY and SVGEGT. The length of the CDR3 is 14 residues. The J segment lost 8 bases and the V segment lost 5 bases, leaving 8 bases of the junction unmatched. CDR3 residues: CASSKGQPGEKLFF. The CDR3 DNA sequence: TGTGCCAGCAGTAAGGGACAGCCGGGCGAAAAACTGTTTTTT.

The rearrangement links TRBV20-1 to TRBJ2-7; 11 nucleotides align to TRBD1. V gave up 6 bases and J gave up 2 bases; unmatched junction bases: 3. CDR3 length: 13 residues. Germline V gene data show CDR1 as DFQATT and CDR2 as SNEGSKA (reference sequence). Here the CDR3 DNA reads TGCAGTGCACGGACAGGGGGCCCCTACGAGCAGTACTTC. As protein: CSARTGGPYEQYF.

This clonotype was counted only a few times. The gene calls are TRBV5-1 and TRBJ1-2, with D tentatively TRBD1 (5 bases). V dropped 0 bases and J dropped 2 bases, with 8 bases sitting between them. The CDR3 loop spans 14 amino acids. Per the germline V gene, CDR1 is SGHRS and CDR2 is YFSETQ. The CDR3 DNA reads TGCGCCAGCAGCTTGGGGGACGGGAACTATGGCTACACCTTC. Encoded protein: CASSLGDGNYGYTF. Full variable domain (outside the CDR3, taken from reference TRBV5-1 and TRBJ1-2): KAGVTQTPRYLIKTRGQQVTLSCSPISGHRSVSWYQQTPGQGLQFLFEYFSETQRNKGNFPGRFSGRQFSNSRSEMNVSTLELGDSALYLCASSLGDGNYGYTFGSGTRLTVV.

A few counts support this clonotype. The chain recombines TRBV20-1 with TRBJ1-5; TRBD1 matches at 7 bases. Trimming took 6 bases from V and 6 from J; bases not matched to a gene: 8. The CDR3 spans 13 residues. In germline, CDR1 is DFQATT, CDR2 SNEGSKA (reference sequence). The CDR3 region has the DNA TGCAGTGCAAACAGGGGAGAGGGTCAGCCCCAGCATTTT. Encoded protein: CSANRGEGQPQHF.

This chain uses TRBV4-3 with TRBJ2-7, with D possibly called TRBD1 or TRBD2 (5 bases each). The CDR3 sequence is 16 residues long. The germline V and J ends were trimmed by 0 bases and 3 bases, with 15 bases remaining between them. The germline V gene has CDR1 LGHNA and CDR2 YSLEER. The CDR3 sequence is CASSQDVGTFVYEQYF. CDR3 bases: TGCGCCAGCAGCCAAGATGTGGGGACCTTCGTCTACGAGCAGTACTTC.

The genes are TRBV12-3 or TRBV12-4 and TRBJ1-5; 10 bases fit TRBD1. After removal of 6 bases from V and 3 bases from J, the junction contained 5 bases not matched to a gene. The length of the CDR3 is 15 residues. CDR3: CASSWGQGFNQPQHF. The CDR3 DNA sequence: TGTGCCAGCAGCTGGGGACAGGGGTTCAATCAGCCCCAGCATTTT.

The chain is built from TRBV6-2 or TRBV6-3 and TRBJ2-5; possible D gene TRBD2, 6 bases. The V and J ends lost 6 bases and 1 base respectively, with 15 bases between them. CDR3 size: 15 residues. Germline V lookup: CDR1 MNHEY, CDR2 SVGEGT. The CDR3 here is CASRPPRGIQETQYF. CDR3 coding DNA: TGTGCCAGCAGGCCTCCCCGCGGGATCCAAGAGACCCAGTACTTC.

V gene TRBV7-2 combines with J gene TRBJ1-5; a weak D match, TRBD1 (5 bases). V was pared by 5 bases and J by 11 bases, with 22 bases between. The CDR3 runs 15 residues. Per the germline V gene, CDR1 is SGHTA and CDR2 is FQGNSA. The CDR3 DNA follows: TGTGCCAGCAGCCTGACCGGGACCGGGGGGGAGACCCAGCATTTT. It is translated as CASSLTGTGGETQHF.

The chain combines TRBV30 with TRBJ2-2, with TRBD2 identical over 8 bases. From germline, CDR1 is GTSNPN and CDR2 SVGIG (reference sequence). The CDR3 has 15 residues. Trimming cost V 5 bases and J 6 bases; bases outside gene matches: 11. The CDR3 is CAWGYGGARAGELFF. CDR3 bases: TGTGCCTGGGGATACGGGGGGGCCCGGGCCGGGGAGCTGTTTTTT.

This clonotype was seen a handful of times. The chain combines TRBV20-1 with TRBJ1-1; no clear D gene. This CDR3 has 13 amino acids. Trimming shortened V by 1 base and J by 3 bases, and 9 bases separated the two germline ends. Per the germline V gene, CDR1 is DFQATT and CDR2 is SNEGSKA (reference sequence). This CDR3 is CSARGEWDTEAFF. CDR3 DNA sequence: TGCAGTGCTAGAGGCGAGTGGGACACTGAAGCTTTCTTT.

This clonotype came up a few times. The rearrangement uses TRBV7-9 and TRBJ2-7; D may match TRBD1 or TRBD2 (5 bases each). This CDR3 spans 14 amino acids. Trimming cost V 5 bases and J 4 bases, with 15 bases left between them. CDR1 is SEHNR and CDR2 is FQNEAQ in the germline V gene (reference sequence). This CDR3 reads CASSEPRESYEQYF. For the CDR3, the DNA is TGTGCCAGCAGCGAGCCCAGGGAGTCTTACGAGCAGTACTTC. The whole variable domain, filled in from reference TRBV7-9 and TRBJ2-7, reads DTGVSQNPRHKITKRGQNVTFRCDPISEHNRLYWYRQTLGQGPEFLTYFQNEAQLEKSRLLSDRFSAERPKGSFSTLEIQRTEQGDSAMYLCASSEPRESYEQYFGPGTRLTVT.

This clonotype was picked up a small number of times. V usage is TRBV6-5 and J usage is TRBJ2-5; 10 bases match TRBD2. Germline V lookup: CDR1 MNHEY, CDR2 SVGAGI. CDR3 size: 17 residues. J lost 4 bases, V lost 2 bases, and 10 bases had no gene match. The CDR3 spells CASSYRAGGPNLETQYF. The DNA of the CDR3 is TGTGCCAGCAGTTACCGAGCGGGAGGGCCAAATTTAGAGACCCAGTACTTC.

Written as DNA, the CDR3 is TGTGCCAGCAGCTTCGTTAGCGGGGGGACCGCCTTAGAGACCCAGTACTTC. This codes for CASSFVSGGTALETQYF. The V gene is TRBV7-8, the J gene TRBJ2-5; 10 bases are a match to TRBD2. The CDR3 covers 17 residues. Germline V gives CDR1 SGHVS, CDR2 FQNEAQ. The V gene end was trimmed by 3 bases and the J gene end by 4 bases; junction bases not matched to a gene: 11.